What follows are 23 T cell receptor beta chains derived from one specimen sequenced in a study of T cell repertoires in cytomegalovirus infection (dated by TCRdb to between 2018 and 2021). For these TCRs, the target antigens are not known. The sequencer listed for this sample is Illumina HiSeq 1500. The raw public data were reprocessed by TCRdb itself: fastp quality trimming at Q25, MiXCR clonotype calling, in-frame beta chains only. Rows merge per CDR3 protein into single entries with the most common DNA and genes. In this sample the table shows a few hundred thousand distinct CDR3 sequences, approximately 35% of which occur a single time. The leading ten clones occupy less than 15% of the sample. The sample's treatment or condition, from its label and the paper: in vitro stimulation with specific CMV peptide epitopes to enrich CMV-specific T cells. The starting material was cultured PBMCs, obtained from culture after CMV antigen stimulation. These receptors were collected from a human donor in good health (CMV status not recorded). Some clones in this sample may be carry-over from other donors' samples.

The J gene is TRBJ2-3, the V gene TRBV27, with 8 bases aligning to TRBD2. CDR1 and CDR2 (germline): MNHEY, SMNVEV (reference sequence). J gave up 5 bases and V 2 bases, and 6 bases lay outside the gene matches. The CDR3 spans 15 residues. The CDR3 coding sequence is TGTGCCAGCAGTTTAGCGGGAGGTCCTGTAGATACGCAGTATTTT. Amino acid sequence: CASSLAGGPVDTQYF.

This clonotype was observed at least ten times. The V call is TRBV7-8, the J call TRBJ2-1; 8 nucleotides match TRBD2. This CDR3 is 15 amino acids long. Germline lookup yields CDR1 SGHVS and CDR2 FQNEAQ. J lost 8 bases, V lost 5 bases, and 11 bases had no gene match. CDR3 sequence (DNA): TGTGCCAGCAGCCACCCACTAGCGGTCCCCGATGAGCAGTTCTTC. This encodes CASSHPLAVPDEQFF.

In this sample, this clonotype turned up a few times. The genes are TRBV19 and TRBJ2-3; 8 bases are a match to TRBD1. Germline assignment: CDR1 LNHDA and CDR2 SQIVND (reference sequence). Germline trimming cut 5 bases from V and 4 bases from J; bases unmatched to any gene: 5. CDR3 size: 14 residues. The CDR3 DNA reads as TGTGCCAGTAGTGACAGGGGTTCCCCAGATACGCAGTATTTT. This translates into CASSDRGSPDTQYF.

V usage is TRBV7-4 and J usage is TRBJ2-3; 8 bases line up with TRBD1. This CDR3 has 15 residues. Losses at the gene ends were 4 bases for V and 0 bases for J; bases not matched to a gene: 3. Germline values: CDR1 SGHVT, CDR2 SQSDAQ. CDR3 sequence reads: CASSSDRASTDTQYF. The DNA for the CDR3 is TGTGCCAGCAGCTCGGACAGGGCTAGCACAGATACGCAGTATTTT.

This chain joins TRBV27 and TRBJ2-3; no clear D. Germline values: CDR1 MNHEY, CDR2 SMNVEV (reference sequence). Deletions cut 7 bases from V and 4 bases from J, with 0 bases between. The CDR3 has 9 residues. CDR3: CASTDTQYF. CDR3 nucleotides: TGTGCCAGCACAGATACGCAGTATTTT.

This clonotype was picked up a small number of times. The DNA of the CDR3 is TGTGCCAGCAGTTTAGCGTTGGCGGGAGGCAGCACAGATACGCAGTATTTT. This codes for CASSLALAGGSTDTQYF. The rearrangement links TRBV12-3 or TRBV12-4 to TRBJ2-3; the match to TRBD2 covers 8 bases. This CDR3 region has 17 residues. V lost 0 bases, J lost 0 bases, and 5 bases stayed unmatched.

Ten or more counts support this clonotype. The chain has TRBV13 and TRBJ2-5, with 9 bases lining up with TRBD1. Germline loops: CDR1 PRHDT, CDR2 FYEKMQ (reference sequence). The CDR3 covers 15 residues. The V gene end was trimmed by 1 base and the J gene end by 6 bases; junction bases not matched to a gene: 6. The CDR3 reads CASSLVGQGVQTQYF. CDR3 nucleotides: TGTGCCAGCAGCTTAGTGGGACAGGGTGTGCAGACCCAGTACTTC.

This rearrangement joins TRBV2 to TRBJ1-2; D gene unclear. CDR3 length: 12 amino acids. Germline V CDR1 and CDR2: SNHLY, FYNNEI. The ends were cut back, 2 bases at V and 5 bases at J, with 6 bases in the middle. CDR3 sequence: CASSELKYGYTF. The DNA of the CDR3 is TGTGCCAGCAGTGAATTGAAATATGGCTACACCTTC.

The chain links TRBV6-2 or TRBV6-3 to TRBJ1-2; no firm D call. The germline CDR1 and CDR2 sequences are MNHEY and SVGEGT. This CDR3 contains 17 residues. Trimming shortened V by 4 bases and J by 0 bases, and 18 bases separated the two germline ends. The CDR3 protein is CASSSTGSKTANYGYTF. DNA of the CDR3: TGTGCCAGCAGTTCAACGGGGAGTAAAACGGCTAACTATGGCTACACCTTC.

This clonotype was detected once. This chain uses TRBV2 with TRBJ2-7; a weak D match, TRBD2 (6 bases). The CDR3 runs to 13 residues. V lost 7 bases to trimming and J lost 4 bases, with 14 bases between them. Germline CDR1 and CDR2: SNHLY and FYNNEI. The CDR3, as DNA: TGTGCCAGCAAGTCTGAGGGAGGTTACGAGCAGTACTTC. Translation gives CASKSEGGYEQYF. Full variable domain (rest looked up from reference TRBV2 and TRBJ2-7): EPEVTQTPSHQVTQMGQEVILRCVPISNHLYFYWYRQILGQKVEFLVSFYNNEISEKSEIFDDQFSVERPDGSNFTLKIRSTKLEDSAMYFCASKSEGGYEQYFGPGTRLTVT.

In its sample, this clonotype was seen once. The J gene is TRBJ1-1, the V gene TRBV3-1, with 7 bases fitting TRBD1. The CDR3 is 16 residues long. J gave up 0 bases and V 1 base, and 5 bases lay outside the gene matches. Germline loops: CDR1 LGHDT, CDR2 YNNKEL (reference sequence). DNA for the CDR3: TGTGCCAGCAGCCAAGCATGGGGACAGATGAACACTGAAGCTTTCTTT. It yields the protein CASSQAWGQMNTEAFF. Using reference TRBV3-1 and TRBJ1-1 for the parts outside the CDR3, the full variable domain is DTAVSQTPKYLVTQMGNDKSIKCEQNLGHDTMYWYKQDSKKFLKIMFSYNNKELIINETVPNRFSPKSPDKAHLNLHINSLELGDSAVYFCASSQAWGQMNTEAFFGQGTRLTVV.

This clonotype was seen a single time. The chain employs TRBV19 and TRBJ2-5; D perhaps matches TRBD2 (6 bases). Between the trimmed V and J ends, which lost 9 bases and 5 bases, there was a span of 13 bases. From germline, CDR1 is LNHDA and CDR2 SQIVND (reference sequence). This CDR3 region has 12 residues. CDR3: CASGGAGETQYF. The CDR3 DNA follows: TGTGCCAGCGGAGGGGCGGGGGAGACCCAGTACTTC.

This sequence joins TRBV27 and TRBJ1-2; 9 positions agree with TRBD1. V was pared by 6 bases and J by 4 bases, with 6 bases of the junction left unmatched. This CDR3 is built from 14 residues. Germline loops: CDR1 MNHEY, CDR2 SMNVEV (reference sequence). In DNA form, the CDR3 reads TGTGCCAGCAGCCCGGACAGGGGAAGCTATGGCTACACCTTC. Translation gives CASSPDRGSYGYTF.

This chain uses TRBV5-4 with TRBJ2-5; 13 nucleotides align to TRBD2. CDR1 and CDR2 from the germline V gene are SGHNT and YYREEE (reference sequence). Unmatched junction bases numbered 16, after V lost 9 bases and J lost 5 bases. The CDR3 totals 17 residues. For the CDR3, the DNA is TGTGCCACGGCCCCGGGACTAGCGGGACCGGGGGGGGAGACCCAGTACTTC. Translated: CATAPGLAGPGGETQYF.

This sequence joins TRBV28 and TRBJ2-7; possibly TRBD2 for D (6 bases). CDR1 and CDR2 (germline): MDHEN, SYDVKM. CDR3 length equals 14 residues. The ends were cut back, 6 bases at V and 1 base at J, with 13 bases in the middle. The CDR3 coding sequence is TGTGCCAGCAGCCCCCCAGCGGGTTCCTACGAGCAGTACTTC. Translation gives CASSPPAGSYEQYF.

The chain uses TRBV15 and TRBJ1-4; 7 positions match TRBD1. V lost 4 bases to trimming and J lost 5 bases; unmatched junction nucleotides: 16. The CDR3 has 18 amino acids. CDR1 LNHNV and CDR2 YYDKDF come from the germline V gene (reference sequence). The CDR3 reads CATSNSLDRVLANEKLFF. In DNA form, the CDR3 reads TGTGCCACCAGCAACTCCCTCGACAGGGTGTTGGCAAATGAAAAACTGTTTTTT.

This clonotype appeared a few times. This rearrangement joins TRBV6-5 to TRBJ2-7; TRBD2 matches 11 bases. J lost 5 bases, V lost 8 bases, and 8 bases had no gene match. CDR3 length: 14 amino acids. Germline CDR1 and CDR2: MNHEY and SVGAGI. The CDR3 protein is CASGIAGGPHEQYF. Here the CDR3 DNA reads TGTGCCAGCGGGATAGCGGGAGGGCCCCACGAGCAGTACTTC.

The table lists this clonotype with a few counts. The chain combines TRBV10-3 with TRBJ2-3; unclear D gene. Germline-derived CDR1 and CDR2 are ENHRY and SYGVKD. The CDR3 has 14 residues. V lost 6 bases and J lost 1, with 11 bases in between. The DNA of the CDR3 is TGTGCCATCAGAGATCAGGCAGGCACAGATACGCAGTATTTT. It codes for CAIRDQAGTDTQYF.

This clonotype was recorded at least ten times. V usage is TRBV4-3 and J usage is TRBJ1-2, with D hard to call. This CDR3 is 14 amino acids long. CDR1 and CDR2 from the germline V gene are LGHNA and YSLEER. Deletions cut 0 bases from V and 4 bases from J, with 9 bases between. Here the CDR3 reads CASSQDRWFYGYTF. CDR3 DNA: TGCGCCAGCAGCCAAGATCGGTGGTTCTATGGCTACACCTTC.

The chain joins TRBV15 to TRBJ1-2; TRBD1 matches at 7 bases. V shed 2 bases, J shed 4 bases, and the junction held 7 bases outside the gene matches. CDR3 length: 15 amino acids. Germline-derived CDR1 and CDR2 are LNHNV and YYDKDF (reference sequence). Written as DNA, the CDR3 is TGTGCCACCAGCAGAAACGACAGGGATCCCTATGGCTACACCTTC. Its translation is CATSRNDRDPYGYTF.

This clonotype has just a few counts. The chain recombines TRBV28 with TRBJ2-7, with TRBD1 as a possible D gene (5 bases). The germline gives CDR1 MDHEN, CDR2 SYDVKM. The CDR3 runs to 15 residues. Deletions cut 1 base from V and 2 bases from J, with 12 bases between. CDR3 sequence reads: CASSLSRGTAYEQYV. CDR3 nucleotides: TGTGCCAGCAGTTTATCAAGGGGAACCGCCTACGAGCAGTACGTC.

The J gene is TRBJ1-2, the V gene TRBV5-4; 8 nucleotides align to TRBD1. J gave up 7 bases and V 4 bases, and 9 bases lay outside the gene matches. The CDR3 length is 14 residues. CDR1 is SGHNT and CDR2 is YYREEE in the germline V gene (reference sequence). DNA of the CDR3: TGTGCCAGCAGCCTTATTCCAGGGGGCTCTGGCTACACCTTC. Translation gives CASSLIPGGSGYTF.

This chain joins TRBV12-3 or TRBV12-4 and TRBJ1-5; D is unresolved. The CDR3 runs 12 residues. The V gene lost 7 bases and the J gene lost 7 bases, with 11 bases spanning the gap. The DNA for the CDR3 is TGTGCCAGCACCACCTTGAAACAGCCCCAGCATTTT. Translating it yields CASTTLKQPQHF.